The clone carrying this TCR beta chain was counted between two and nine times. Its antigen is undetermined. The library was made from cDNA and included unique molecular identifiers. cDNA molecules numbering some 500,000 came from about 1 to 10 million T cells. TCRdb redid the calling of the PCR reads with MiXCR, one entry per CDR3 protein. The data hold roughly 800,000 distinct CDR3 sequences, with around 45% observed a single time. The data derive from a study of post-analysis software for immune sequencing data. Study-wide points: A significant reduction in normalized Chao1 diversity was observed in multiple sclerosis patients versus controls. Patients showed TRBV5-6, TRBV5-1 and TRBV20-1 among five TRBV segments more frequent than in controls. Clustering by F measure revealed strong co-clustering among samples prepared together in one batch.

Germline V gene sequence: CDR1 SGDLS, CDR2 YYNGEE. The CDR3 contains 15 residues. V lost 3 bases and J 0 bases, leaving 7 bases between the germline ends. The V and J genes are TRBV9 and TRBJ2-6; no clear D gene. This sequence was found in a girl between 10 and 17 years old with multiple sclerosis. The material sequenced was blood. The DNA of the CDR3 is TGTGCCAGCAGCGAGTCAGACTCTGGGGCCAACGTCCTGACTTTC. Translation: CASSESDSGANVLTF.